Shown below are 12 T cell receptor beta chains from a single sample sequenced in a study of T cell responses to AZD1222 COVID-19 vaccine. The assay was immunoSEQ multiplex PCR, and TCRdb's table has in-frame clones only and misses some. This table has about 85,000 clones, 86% appearing once. The sequences come from peripheral blood, collected on day 0 of AZD1222 vaccination. These receptors were taken from an adult in good health.

The chain links TRBV24-1 to TRBJ2-7; 8 nucleotides agree with TRBD2. In germline, CDR1 is KGHDR, CDR2 SFDVKD. The CDR3 has 15 residues. With V trimmed by 1 base and J by 4 bases, 5 bases remained unmatched. This chain's CDR3 is CATSDFSGARYEQYF. DNA for the CDR3: TGTGCCACCAGTGATTTTAGCGGGGCCAGATACGAGCAGTACTTC.

The chain uses TRBV3-1 (or the pseudogene TRBV3-2) and TRBJ1-6, with 7 bases aligning to TRBD1. This CDR3 is 14 amino acids long. The V and J ends lost 3 bases and 8 bases, in that order; junction bases with no gene match: 4. CDR1 is LGHDT, CDR2 YNNKEL, per germline (reference sequence). CDR3 sequence reads: CASSQSDRDSPLHF. The CDR3 DNA sequence: TGTGCCAGCAGCCAGTCAGACAGGGATTCACCCCTCCACTTT.

This clone has just one count. The V and J genes are TRBV2 and TRBJ2-7; 8 nucleotides match TRBD2. The CDR3 runs to 11 residues. The germline gives CDR1 SNHLY, CDR2 FYNNEI. Germline trimming cut 4 bases from V and 12 bases from J; bases unmatched to any gene: 5. The CDR3 coding sequence is TGTGCCAGCAGTGGGAGCGGACTAGCGTACTTC. Amino acid sequence: CASSGSGLAYF.

V usage is TRBV5-1 and J usage is TRBJ2-7; 15 bases fit TRBD2. Trimming removed 4 bases from V and 5 bases from J; junction bases left unmatched: 7. This CDR3 has 16 amino acids. Germline-derived CDR1 and CDR2 are SGHRS and YFSETQ. Here the CDR3 reads CASSLGLAGGPDEQYF. CDR3 bases: TGCGCCAGCAGCCTTGGACTAGCGGGAGGGCCCGACGAGCAGTACTTC.

This chain connects TRBV6-1 to TRBJ1-5, with D possibly matching TRBD1 (6 bases). The CDR3 spans 17 residues. V was trimmed by 4 bases and J by 3 bases, leaving 19 bases between them. Germline V gives CDR1 MNHNS, CDR2 SASEGT. The CDR3 sequence: CASSAGWAGVNNQPQHF. The CDR3 nucleotides are TGTGCCAGCAGTGCCGGATGGGCAGGGGTTAACAATCAGCCCCAGCATTTT.

This chain connects TRBV19 to TRBJ1-5; D may be TRBD1 (5 bases). The CDR3 runs 13 residues. V was pared by 9 bases and J by 3 bases, with 12 bases between. In germline, CDR1 is LNHDA, CDR2 SQIVND (reference sequence). CDR3 coding DNA: TGTGCCAGCTGGGACGGCGACAATCAGCCCCAGCATTTT. This encodes CASWDGDNQPQHF.

The chain recombines TRBV24-1 with TRBJ2-2; TRBD1 matches 11 bases. Trimming at V came to 7 bases and at J to 4 bases, leaving 4 bases not matched to a gene. The CDR3 totals 15 residues. Per the germline V gene, CDR1 is KGHDR and CDR2 is SFDVKD. The CDR3 loop reads CATRGQGEVTGELFF. The CDR3 DNA follows: TGTGCCACCAGGGGACAGGGGGAGGTCACCGGGGAGCTGTTTTTT.

V usage is TRBV7-9 and J usage is TRBJ2-3; no clear D. This CDR3 spans 16 amino acids. The V end was cut by 2 bases, the J end by 0 bases, with 12 bases between. Germline loops: CDR1 SEHNR, CDR2 FQNEAQ (reference sequence). The CDR3 DNA sequence: TGTGCCAGCAGCTTACCCCCGGCGGATAGCACAGATACGCAGTATTTT. This encodes CASSLPPADSTDTQYF.

CDR3 DNA: TGTGCCAGCAGTCGGGGTGGCACCATATATTTT. Amino acid sequence: CASSRGGTIYF. The rearrangement links TRBV12-3 or TRBV12-4 to TRBJ1-3; D unresolved. Trimming pared 5 bases from V and 9 bases from J, leaving 8 bases between. CDR3 length: 11 residues.

The chain links TRBV3-1 (or the pseudogene TRBV3-2) to TRBJ1-1; weak D call: TRBD1 (5 bases). Trimming removed 1 base at V and 6 bases at J, with 18 bases between. Germline CDR1 LGHDT, CDR2 YNNKEL (reference sequence). The CDR3 spans 16 residues. DNA of the CDR3: TGTGCCAGCAGCCAAGGCCGAAGAGGACTAGGGGCTGAAGCTTTCTTT. Translation gives CASSQGRRGLGAEAFF.

The chain links TRBV6-5 to TRBJ2-2; D not certain. CDR1 is MNHEY and CDR2 is SVGAGI in the germline V gene. The CDR3 covers 13 residues. V lost 7 bases, J lost 0 bases, and 6 bases lay in between. The CDR3 sequence: CASMTTNTGELFF. CDR3 bases: TGTGCCAGCATGACAACGAACACCGGGGAGCTGTTTTTT.

This clone was counted a single time. The V gene is TRBV19, the J gene TRBJ2-7; no clear D gene. CDR1 is LNHDA, CDR2 SQIVND, per germline (reference sequence). V was cut by 7 bases and J by 3 bases, with 13 bases left in between. The length of the CDR3 is 13 residues. The CDR3 DNA reads as TGTGCCAGTACACCCCCAGGTCTCTACGAGCAGTACTTC. It specifies CASTPPGLYEQYF.